This T cell receptor (beta chain) was sequenced for a study of T cell repertoires in cytomegalovirus infection. One entry per CDR3 protein results from TCRdb running MiXCR on the reads. The data show roughly 720,000 distinct CDR3 sequences, 35% to 40% seen once. In the case of this clonotype: No antigen is known for it.

Study-level results: Frequencies of public TCR beta families were cumulated, and this identified carriers of CMV plus the relevant HLA. Ex vivo responses were dominated by HLA-C-restricted CMV-specific TCR beta clonotypes.

Sequencing used PBMCs. The clonotype was recovered from a human donor in good health (CMV status not recorded). Some clones in this sample may be carry-over from other donors' samples.

CDR3 nucleotides: TGCAGTGCCCAGGACAGGGGGCATTATAGCAATCAGCCCCAGCATTTT. Translating gives CSAQDRGHYSNQPQHF. The chain recombines TRBV20-1 with TRBJ1-5; 11 positions agree with TRBD1. This CDR3 is built from 16 residues. Germline CDR1 DFQATT, CDR2 SNEGSKA (reference sequence). The J segment lost 0 bases and the V segment lost 6 bases, leaving 7 bases of the junction unmatched.